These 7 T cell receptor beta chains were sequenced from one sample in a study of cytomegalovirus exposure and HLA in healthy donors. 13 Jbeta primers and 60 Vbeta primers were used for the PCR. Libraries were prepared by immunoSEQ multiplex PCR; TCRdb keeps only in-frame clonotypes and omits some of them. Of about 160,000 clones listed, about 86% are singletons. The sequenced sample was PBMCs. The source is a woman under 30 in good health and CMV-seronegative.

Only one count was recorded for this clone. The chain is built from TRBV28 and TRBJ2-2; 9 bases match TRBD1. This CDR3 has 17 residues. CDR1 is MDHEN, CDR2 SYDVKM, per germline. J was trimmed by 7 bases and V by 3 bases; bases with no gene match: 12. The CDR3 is CASSLATGTGLFGELFF. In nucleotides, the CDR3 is TGTGCCAGCAGTTTGGCCACCGGGACAGGGTTATTCGGGGAGCTGTTTTTT.

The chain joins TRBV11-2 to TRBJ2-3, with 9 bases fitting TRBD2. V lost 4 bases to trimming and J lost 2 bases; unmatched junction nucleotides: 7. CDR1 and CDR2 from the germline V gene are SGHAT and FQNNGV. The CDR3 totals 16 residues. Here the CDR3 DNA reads TGTGCCAGCAGCTCACTAGCGGGTACGGTCACAGATACGCAGTATTTT. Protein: CASSSLAGTVTDTQYF.

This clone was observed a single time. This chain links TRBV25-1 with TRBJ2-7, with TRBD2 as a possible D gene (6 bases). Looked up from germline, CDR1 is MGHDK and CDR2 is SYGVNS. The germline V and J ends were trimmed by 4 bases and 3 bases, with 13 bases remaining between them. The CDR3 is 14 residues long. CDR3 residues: CASSGGVSGYEQYF. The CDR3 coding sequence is TGTGCCAGCAGTGGGGGGGTCTCCGGCTACGAGCAGTACTTC.

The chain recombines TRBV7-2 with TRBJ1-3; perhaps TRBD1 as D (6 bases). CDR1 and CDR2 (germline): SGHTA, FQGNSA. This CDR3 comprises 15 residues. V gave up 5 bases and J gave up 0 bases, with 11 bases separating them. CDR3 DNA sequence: TGTGCCAGCAGCAGACAGGTTGTCTCTGGAAACACCATATATTTT. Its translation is CASSRQVVSGNTIYF.

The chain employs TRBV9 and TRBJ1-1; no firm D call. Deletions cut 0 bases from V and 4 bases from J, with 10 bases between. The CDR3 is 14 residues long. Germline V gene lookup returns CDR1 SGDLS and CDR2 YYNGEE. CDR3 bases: TGTGCCAGCAGCGTAGGCGGGGTATCCACTGAAGCTTTCTTT. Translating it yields CASSVGGVSTEAFF.

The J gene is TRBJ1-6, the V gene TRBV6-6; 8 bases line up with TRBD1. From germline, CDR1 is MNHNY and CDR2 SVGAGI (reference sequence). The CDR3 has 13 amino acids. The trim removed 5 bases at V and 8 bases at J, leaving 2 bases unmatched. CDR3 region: CASSPDRDSPLHF. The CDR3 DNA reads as TGTGCCAGCAGTCCGGACAGGGATTCACCCCTCCACTTT.

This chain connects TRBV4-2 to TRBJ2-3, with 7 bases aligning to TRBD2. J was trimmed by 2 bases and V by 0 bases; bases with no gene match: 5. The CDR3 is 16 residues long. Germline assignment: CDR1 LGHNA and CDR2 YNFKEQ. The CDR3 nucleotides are TGTGCCAGCAGCCAAGAGCCTGCGGGAGCCACAGATACGCAGTATTTT. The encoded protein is CASSQEPAGATDTQYF.